A selection of T cell receptor beta chains follows, all from one sample in a study of a mutant IDH1 vaccine in newly diagnosed glioma. No antigen has been identified for these receptors. TCRdb's copy holds only in-frame clones and misses some; the assay was immunoSEQ multiplex PCR. The sample has 39,000 or so clones; approximately 80% are singletons. The sample here was PBMCs, taken from a glioma patient whose treatment included an IDH1 peptide vaccine. The origin of the receptors is a man aged 40-50 years with glioma. Both conserved end residues are part of each CDR3. Fields, in order: J gene, D gene, clone size, V gene, CDR3 protein, CDR3 DNA. A D gene is named only where the DNA matches it firmly. Rows give clone size only sometimes, using once, few, many, or a class for an expanded clone.

J: TRBJ2-6; D: TRBD1; size: .; V: TRBV5-1; CDR3: CASTGGTGSGANVLTF; DNA: TGCGCCAGCACCGGCGGGACAGGCTCTGGGGCCAACGTCCTGACTTTC
J: TRBJ2-5; D: TRBD1; size: .; V: TRBV13; CDR3: CASSLGGTGVETQYF; DNA: TGTGCCAGCAGCTTAGGAGGTACAGGGGTAGAGACCCAGTACTTC
J: TRBJ2-2; D: .; size: .; V: TRBV4-1; CDR3: CASKAGMDTGELFF; DNA: TGCGCCAGCAAGGCAGGGATGGACACCGGGGAGCTGTTTTTT
J: TRBJ2-2; D: TRBD1; size: .; V: TRBV2; CDR3: CASSTRDRRTGELFF; DNA: TGTGCCAGCAGTACCCGGGACAGGCGTACCGGGGAGCTGTTTTTT
J: TRBJ1-2; D: .; size: .; V: TRBV4-2; CDR3: CASSQEAEGKYGYTF; DNA: TGTGCCAGCAGCCAAGAGGCGGAGGGAAAGTATGGCTACACCTTC
J: TRBJ2-7; D: .; size: few; V: TRBV19; CDR3: CASSTGRYEQYF; DNA: TGTGCCAGTAGTACCGGGCGCTACGAGCAGTACTTC
J: TRBJ2-3; D: TRBD1; size: .; V: TRBV7-9; CDR3: CASSWRQGGPDTQYF; DNA: TGTGCCAGCAGCTGGCGACAGGGGGGCCCAGATACGCAGTATTTT
J: TRBJ2-5; D: .; size: .; V: TRBV19; CDR3: CASSGDETQYF; DNA: TGTGCCAGTAGTGGGGACGAGACCCAGTACTTC
J: TRBJ1-2; D: .; size: .; V: TRBV6-4; CDR3: CASSDSKGHYGYTF; DNA: TGTGCCAGCAGTGACTCAAAGGGCCACTATGGCTACACCTTC
J: TRBJ2-7; D: .; size: .; V: TRBV7-2; CDR3: CASSLAMASEQYF; DNA: TGTGCCAGCAGCTTAGCGATGGCGAGTGAGCAGTACTTC
J: TRBJ1-2; D: .; size: .; V: TRBV5-4; CDR3: CASSYDRDYGYTF; DNA: TGTGCCAGCAGCTACGACAGAGACTATGGCTACACCTTC
J: TRBJ2-7; D: TRBD1; size: .; V: TRBV19; CDR3: CASSDGQGAYEQYF; DNA: TGTGCCAGTAGTGACGGACAGGGGGCCTACGAGCAGTACTTC
J: TRBJ2-2; D: .; size: .; V: TRBV4-2; CDR3: CASSPADSNTGELFF; DNA: TGTGCCAGCAGCCCGGCGGATTCGAACACCGGGGAGCTGTTTTTT
J: TRBJ2-1; D: .; size: .; V: TRBV9; CDR3: CASSGNEQFF; DNA: TGTGCCAGCAGCGGGAATGAGCAGTTCTTC
J: TRBJ1-2; D: TRBD1; size: .; V: TRBV6-5; CDR3: CASRQGVGGYTF; DNA: TGTGCCAGCAGACAGGGGGTGGGAGGCTACACCTTC
J: TRBJ1-4; D: .; size: .; V: TRBV19; CDR3: CASSMDGRGEKLFF; DNA: TGTGCCAGTAGTATGGATGGCAGGGGTGAAAAACTGTTTTTT
J: TRBJ2-7; D: TRBD1; size: .; V: TRBV5-1; CDR3: CASSQRQGREQYF; DNA: TGCGCCAGCAGCCAGAGACAGGGGCGAGAGCAGTACTTC
J: TRBJ2-3; D: .; size: .; V: TRBV19; CDR3: CASSIVPADTQYF; DNA: TGTGCCAGTAGTATAGTTCCAGCAGATACGCAGTATTTT
J: TRBJ2-1; D: .; size: .; V: TRBV6-4; CDR3: CASSDSWSGWANEQFF; DNA: TGTGCCAGCAGTGACTCGTGGTCAGGGTGGGCCAATGAGCAGTTCTTC
J: TRBJ2-7; D: .; size: .; V: TRBV14; CDR3: CASSRVYYEQYF; DNA: TGTGCCAGCAGCAGGGTATACTACGAGCAGTACTTC
J: TRBJ1-2; D: .; size: .; V: TRBV5-6; CDR3: CASSLDSGYLGYTF; DNA: TGTGCCAGCAGCCTTGACTCAGGGTACCTTGGCTACACCTTC
J: TRBJ2-7; D: .; size: .; V: TRBV6-1; CDR3: CASRAGDRPSYEQYF; DNA: TGTGCCAGCAGGGCGGGGGACAGACCTTCCTACGAGCAGTACTTC
J: TRBJ1-1; D: .; size: .; V: TRBV29-1; CDR3: CSVVISQMNTEAFF; DNA: TGCAGCGTTGTAATCTCACAGATGAACACTGAAGCTTTCTTT
J: TRBJ2-7; D: TRBD1; size: .; V: TRBV6-6; CDR3: CASSWGQGGEQYF; DNA: TGTGCCAGCAGCTGGGGACAGGGGGGCGAGCAGTACTTC
J: TRBJ1-2; D: TRBD1; size: .; V: TRBV7-8; CDR3: CASRSGTGQGYTF; DNA: TGTGCCAGCAGGAGCGGGACAGGGCAGGGCTACACCTTC
J: TRBJ2-7; D: TRBD2; size: .; V: TRBV10-1; CDR3: CASSEGTSGGKYEQYF; DNA: TGCGCCAGCAGTGAGGGGACTAGCGGGGGGAAATACGAGCAGTACTTC
J: TRBJ1-5; D: .; size: .; V: TRBV29-1; CDR3: CSVGGGGQPQHF; DNA: TGCAGCGTTGGAGGGGGGGGACAGCCCCAGCATTTT
J: TRBJ1-6; D: .; size: .; V: TRBV12-5; CDR3: CASGLVDSPLHF; DNA: TGTGCTAGTGGTTTGGTGGATTCACCCCTCCACTTT
J: TRBJ2-7; D: TRBD1; size: .; V: TRBV6-5; CDR3: CASSSPGQGFYEQYF; DNA: TGTGCCAGCAGTTCTCCGGGACAGGGGTTCTACGAGCAGTACTTC
J: TRBJ1-6; D: TRBD1; size: .; V: TRBV19; CDR3: CASNPGQLNSPLHF; DNA: TGTGCCAGTAACCCGGGACAGCTGAATTCACCCCTCCACTTT
J: TRBJ1-6; D: .; size: .; V: TRBV5-6; CDR3: CASSLASDIYYSPLHF; DNA: TGTGCCAGCAGCTTGGCGTCCGACATTTACTATTCACCCCTCCACTTT
J: TRBJ2-5; D: TRBD2; size: .; V: TRBV6-5; CDR3: CASSWGGLQETQYF; DNA: TGTGCCAGCAGTTGGGGGGGACTACAAGAGACCCAGTACTTC
J: TRBJ1-1; D: TRBD1; size: .; V: TRBV6-5; CDR3: CASSYGPGQGTEAFF; DNA: TGTGCCAGCAGTTACGGGCCGGGACAGGGAACTGAAGCTTTCTTT
J: TRBJ2-7; D: TRBD1; size: medium-sized; V: TRBV9; CDR3: CASSVGQESSEQYF; DNA: TGTGCCAGCAGCGTCGGACAGGAATCCTCCGAGCAGTACTTC
J: TRBJ1-1; D: TRBD1; size: .; V: TRBV12-5; CDR3: CASGLGSDREAFF; DNA: TGTGCTAGTGGTTTGGGGTCGGACAGGGAAGCTTTCTTT
J: TRBJ1-1; D: TRBD1; size: few; V: TRBV18; CDR3: CASSSRTGKAEAFF; DNA: TGTGCCAGCTCATCAAGGACAGGGAAAGCTGAAGCTTTCTTT